Included here is one T cell receptor beta chain sequence, with context. Its antigen is still unknown. The J segment lost 8 bases and the V segment lost 4 bases, leaving 12 bases of the junction unmatched. The CDR3 spans 16 residues. From germline, CDR1 is SGHNT and CDR2 YENEEA. The entry originates in a study of CD8+ T cells in alopecia areata. Overall study context: It was 6 to 18 months of tofacitinib, and then there were 6 months off drug.

Broader study findings: Clonality in lesional scalp, especially alopecia totalis/universalis, exceeded that of normal scalp.

Once RNA had been extracted, it was reverse transcribed into cDNA to act as the sequencing template. Using immunoSEQ multiplex PCR, the repertoire was profiled, and TCRdb retains in-frame clones only, with some absent. This repertoire shows over 200,000 clones, more than 45% found once; its top ten account for 0.45%. Here the sequenced sample was CD4+ T cells sorted from blood, taken at week 0. The chain carries TRBV11-3 and TRBJ2-3; 10 positions agree with TRBD2. This sequence was found in a human donor with alopecia areata. CDR3 residues: CASSSTLAGGGGTQYF. DNA for the CDR3: TGTGCCAGCAGCTCGACCTTAGCGGGAGGAGGAGGTACGCAGTATTTT.